A single sample gave rise to the 13 T cell receptor beta chains below, sequenced in a study of T cells in Graves' hyperthyroidism and ophthalmopathy. What was amplified from RNA transcripts were TCR beta CDR3 regions. The HTBI primer set was used in a first-round RT-PCR of the TCR CDR3. TCRdb recomputed calls from the multiplex PCR reads with MiXCR, one row per CDR3 protein. The sample comprises approximately 400,000 distinct CDR3 sequences, 15% to 17% of which are singletons, and roughly 7.4% rests with the top ten. The sequencing sample was made of blood. The receptors come from a young woman with Graves' hyperthyroidism.

V usage is TRBV12-3 or TRBV12-4 and J usage is TRBJ2-4; no reliable D call. The CDR3 contains 14 residues. The ends were cut back, 6 bases at V and 0 bases at J, with 9 bases in the middle. The CDR3 nucleotides read TGTGCCAGCAGCCCGTATGCAGCCAAAAACATTCAGTACTTC. Translated: CASSPYAAKNIQYF.

This clonotype was counted ten times or more. The chain employs TRBV13 and TRBJ2-3; tentative D call: TRBD2 (7 bases). The CDR3 covers 15 residues. CDR1 PRHDT and CDR2 FYEKMQ come from the germline V gene (reference sequence). V was clipped by 5 bases and J by 1 base, with 13 bases between them. Here the CDR3 DNA reads TGTGCCAGCAGCACCGGGGGGCGGGGCACAGATACGCAGTATTTT. Its protein product is CASSTGGRGTDTQYF.

The rearrangement joins TRBV7-6 to TRBJ1-6; no clear D gene. The CDR3 runs to 17 residues. V lost 2 bases, J lost 0 bases, and 11 bases lay in between. CDR1 and CDR2 from the germline V gene are SGHVS and FNYEAQ. The CDR3 nucleotides are TGTGCCAGCAGCTTAAGGGAGGCAAGCTCCTATAATTCACCCCTCCACTTT. This translates into CASSLREASSYNSPLHF.

The table lists this clonotype with many counts. This chain uses TRBV7-8 with TRBJ1-3, with D perhaps matching TRBD1 (5 bases). Trimming shortened V by 5 bases and J by 2 bases, and 16 bases separated the two germline ends. The CDR3 is 16 amino acids. CDR1 and CDR2 (germline): SGHVS, FQNEAQ. The CDR3 here is CASSVGALDPGNTIYF. Here the CDR3 DNA reads TGTGCCAGCAGCGTCGGGGCGCTCGACCCTGGAAACACCATATATTTT.

This clonotype showed up many times. The chain recombines TRBV2 with TRBJ2-3, with a tentative D call TRBD1 (6 bases). Trimming cost V 7 bases and J 0 bases, with 14 bases left between them. This CDR3 region has 15 residues. Germline V gene sequence: CDR1 SNHLY, CDR2 FYNNEI. The CDR3 DNA is TGTGCCAGCAAAAGGTGGACAGACAGCACAGATACGCAGTATTTT. It translates to CASKRWTDSTDTQYF.

At least ten counts were recorded for this clonotype. The rearrangement links TRBV20-1 to TRBJ1-6; TRBD1 might be the D (6 bases). Germline V CDR1 and CDR2: DFQATT, SNEGSKA (reference sequence). V was pared by 5 bases and J by 7 bases, with 12 bases between. The CDR3 covers 13 residues. The CDR3 sequence is CSARADSNSPLHF. The CDR3 coding sequence is TGCAGTGCTCGTGCGGACAGCAATTCACCCCTCCACTTT.

There are many counts of this clonotype. The gene calls are TRBV15 and TRBJ2-2, with D perhaps TRBD2 (6 bases). CDR3 size: 15 residues. V dropped 4 bases and J dropped 4 bases, with 13 bases sitting between them. The germline V gene has CDR1 LNHNV and CDR2 YYDKDF (reference sequence). The CDR3 sequence is CATSIWRDLTGELFF. The CDR3 DNA reads TGTGCCACCAGCATTTGGCGGGACCTCACCGGGGAGCTGTTTTTT.

This clonotype was recorded at least ten times. This chain uses TRBV3-1 with TRBJ2-2, with D unclear. The CDR3 consists of 14 residues. The V end was cut by 1 base, the J end by 6 bases, with 9 bases between. Germline-derived CDR1 and CDR2 are LGHDT and YNNKEL (reference sequence). The CDR3, as DNA: TGTGCCAGCAGCCAAGGAGCTCGCTCCGGGGAGCTGTTTTTT. Translation: CASSQGARSGELFF.

This clonotype has only a few counts. Compared with germline, one end of the junction differs, possibly owing to a read error. V is TRBV20-1 and J is TRBJ2-5, with unresolved D. The CDR3 has 11 amino acids. CDR1 and CDR2 from the germline V gene are DFQATT and SNEGSKA (reference sequence). The CDR3 DNA reads TGCAGTGCCACCCCCGAAGAGACCCGGTACTTC. This sequence encodes CSATPEETRYF.

This clonotype was counted at least ten times. The V call is TRBV20-1, the J call TRBJ2-3; 7 nucleotides agree with TRBD2. V was clipped by 5 bases and J by 6 bases; unmatched bases: 8. CDR1 and CDR2 (germline): DFQATT, SNEGSKA (reference sequence). The CDR3 is made up of 13 amino acids. CDR3 loop: CSAPWRERDTQYF. CDR3 sequence (DNA): TGCAGTGCTCCCTGGCGGGAGCGGGATACGCAGTATTTT.

This clonotype was recorded many times. This chain joins TRBV11-2 and TRBJ2-5; D gene uncertain. Trimming cost V 1 base and J 0 bases, with 9 bases left between them. The CDR3 loop spans 15 amino acids. Germline V gene data show CDR1 as SGHAT and CDR2 as FQNNGV. The CDR3 DNA reads as TGTGCCAGCAGCTTAGGTGGGTCGGACCAAGAGACCCAGTACTTC. It is translated as CASSLGGSDQETQYF.

This clonotype was counted ten times or more. The chain has TRBV3-1 and TRBJ1-2, with D perhaps TRBD1 (6 bases). Germline values: CDR1 LGHDT, CDR2 YNNKEL (reference sequence). The CDR3 runs to 14 residues. Trimming stripped 2 bases from V and 4 bases from J, with 11 bases between. The CDR3 bases are TGTGCCAGCAGCCAACTGGACAGTTCCTATGGCTACACCTTC. Encoded protein: CASSQLDSSYGYTF.

The chain links TRBV28 to TRBJ2-5; unclear D gene. V was pared by 5 bases and J by 1 base, with 11 bases between. The germline V gene encodes CDR1 MDHEN and CDR2 SYDVKM. The CDR3 covers 14 residues. The CDR3 DNA reads as TGTGCCAGCAGTCTCCCAACCATCCAAGAGACCCAGTACTTC. This encodes CASSLPTIQETQYF.